This T cell receptor (beta chain) was obtained from a study of OX40 agonist ivuxolimab in advanced cancers. Background for the entire study: The costimulatory receptor OX40 (CD134) was targeted by ivuxolimab, a fully human IgG2 agonistic monoclonal antibody. Intravenous ivuxolimab was administered to patients every 2 weeks at six dose levels: 0.01, 0.1, 0.3, 1.5, 3 and 10 mg/kg. Of the roughly 50 dose-escalation patients, hepatocellular carcinoma was present in about 20, melanoma in approximately 15, renal cell carcinoma in 9 and head and neck cancer in 9. The dose-escalation cohort was almost 85% male with a mean age of about 58 years, ranging from about 20 to 85. Patients were allowed to have had prior anti-PD-1, anti-PD-L1 or anti-CTLA-4 therapy, and about 40% of the dose-escalation patients had been treated with checkpoint inhibitors. Partial responses occurred in three dose-escalation patients, of whom one had hepatocellular carcinoma and two had cutaneous melanoma. Peripheral TCRbeta sequencing aimed to test whether ivuxolimab altered TCR sequence diversity and caused clonal T-cell expansion. The paper reports the monotherapy dose-escalation portion (N of about 50 patients) of the phase I ivuxolimab trial. Points the paper makes about the study in general: After ivuxolimab, more expanded clones were found on average in CD8+ T cells than in CD4+ T cells. Low levels of normalized T-cell clonal expansion were also seen in some patients who did not respond. At doses of 0.1 to 3.0 mg/kg, clonal expansion of both CD4+ and CD8+ T cells in blood was seen between baseline and week 6. Partial responders in the 0.1-3.0 mg/kg groups had among the lowest normalized peripheral clonal expansion, especially among CD8+ T cells. The antigen specificity of the peripheral T cells that underwent clonal expansion was not determined.

Comment on this clone: Which antigen it targets is not known. The input lacks base qualities; no much larger clone sits a single base away.

The V end gives up 6 bases and the J end 7 bases, leaving 8 bases in the junction not matched to a gene. CDR1 and CDR2, per the germline V gene, are ENHRY and SYGVKD. Inclusive of the bounding cysteine and phenylalanine, the CDR3 is 14 residues long. CDR3 DNA only is kept here, 42 bases in frame from base 1. Patients with autoimmune disease history or receiving systemic immunosuppression were excluded from the trial. Peripheral blood for TCR sequencing was collected from all dose cohorts at baseline, on cycle 4 day 1, and on cycle 7 day 1. The samples were taken from a phase I, first-in-human, multicenter, open-label dose-escalation trial of ivuxolimab. Adults with locally advanced or metastatic melanoma, renal cell carcinoma, hepatocellular carcinoma or head and neck squamous cell carcinoma were enrolled in the trial. Before TCR sequencing, CD4+ T cells and CD8+ T cells from peripheral blood were sorted into separate populations.

To sequence the TCRbeta CDR3 region, genomic DNA was isolated from the sorted cells. TCRbeta CDR3 regions were sequenced using the immunoSEQ Assay. TCRdb re-hosts the immuneACCESS table, in-frame sequences only. Its copies lack some clones; in the studies checked, an unresolved V gene accounts for under half of them, and the cause for the rest is not known. The sample table lists approximately 75,000 clones, around 90% of them with a count of one. The ten top clones hold roughly 0.37% of the sample. Sequenced material: CD4+ or CD8+ T cells sorted from blood, taken in a trial of the OX40 agonist ivuxolimab. This clonotype originated in an adult with an advanced solid tumor such as melanoma, head and neck, liver or kidney cancer. The V and J genes are TRBV10-3 and TRBJ2-1; 8 bases in the junction line up with TRBD2. The sequenced DNA: TGTGCCATCAGGAGCGGGAGCGAGGGTAATGAGCAGTTCTTC. Its protein reads: CAIRSGSEGNEQFF.